Listed below are T cell receptor beta chains from one sample, sequenced in a study of shared clonotypes between healthy human individuals. Profiled with immunoSEQ multiplex PCR; TCRdb holds only in-frame clones, not every one. Of over 2 million clones in the sample, over 85% were seen once. Sequencing input: naive CD8+ T cells sorted from blood. All receptors derive from a man between 18 and 35 years old in good health. Both conserved end residues are part of each CDR3. Fields, in order: D gene, J gene, V gene, CDR3 protein, CDR3 DNA. D genes are given only for firm matches.

>NA|TRBJ2-5|TRBV5-1
CASSLEETQYF
TGCGCCAGCAGCCTGGAGGAGACCCAGTACTTC
>NA|TRBJ1-1|TRBV2
CASSAGEGEAFF
TGTGCCAGCAGTGCAGGGGAGGGTGAAGCTTTCTTT
>TRBD2|TRBJ2-3|TRBV5-4
CASSFAVLAEADTQYF
TGTGCCAGCAGCTTTGCAGTACTAGCGGAGGCAGATACGCAGTATTTT
>NA|TRBJ1-5|TRBV19
CASSMKVSNQPQHF
TGTGCCAGTAGTATGAAAGTTAGTAATCAGCCCCAGCATTTT
>NA|TRBJ1-2|TRBV6-5
CASRGDSGYGYTF
TGTGCCAGCAGAGGGGACTCAGGATATGGCTACACCTTC
>NA|TRBJ1-2|TRBV6-5
CASSEGGYTF
TGTGCCAGCAGTGAAGGTGGGTACACCTTC
>NA|TRBJ1-1|TRBV6-5
CASSFGRGGTEAFF
TGTGCCAGCAGTTTTGGCAGGGGCGGAACTGAAGCTTTCTTT
>NA|TRBJ2-7|TRBV7-2
CASSQGLSSSYEQYF
TGTGCCAGCAGCCAAGGACTCTCGAGCTCCTACGAGCAGTACTTC
>TRBD2|TRBJ2-3|TRBV13
CASSSGLASDTQYF
TGTGCCAGCAGCTCCGGACTAGCGTCAGATACGCAGTATTTT
>NA|TRBJ2-5|TRBV30
CAWSLLGLAETQYF
TGTGCCTGGAGTCTCCTAGGTTTGGCAGAGACCCAGTACTTC
>NA|TRBJ1-6|TRBV19
CASSIGQVRSPLHF
TGTGCCAGTAGTATTGGGCAGGTCCGTTCACCCCTCCACTTT
>TRBD2|TRBJ2-7|TRBV5-4
CASGERGGYEQYF
TGTGCCAGCGGGGAGCGGGGGGGCTACGAGCAGTACTTC
>TRBD1|TRBJ2-5|TRBV27
CASSFYRGQETQYF
TGTGCCAGCAGTTTTTACAGGGGACAAGAGACCCAGTACTTC
>TRBD1|TRBJ2-7|TRBV14
CASSQTQGYEQYF
TGTGCCAGCAGCCAAACACAGGGGTACGAGCAGTACTTC
>NA|TRBJ2-7|TRBV5-6
CASRLEGRDWYEQYF
TGTGCCAGCAGACTTGAAGGGCGCGATTGGTACGAGCAGTACTTC
>TRBD1|TRBJ2-7|TRBV2
CASSEAGQGSYEQYF
TGTGCCAGCAGTGAAGCGGGACAGGGATCCTACGAGCAGTACTTC
>NA|TRBJ2-3|TRBV7-9
CASSPPASDTQYF
TGTGCCAGCAGCCCACCGGCCTCAGATACGCAGTATTTT